The present T cell receptor beta chain was sequenced within a study of control samples from healthy donors and cancer patients. Sequencing used immunoSEQ multiplex PCR; TCRdb keeps in-frame clones, though not all of them. This table holds a few hundred thousand clones, about nine tenths found once. This CDR3 contains 15 residues. Trimming left V 9 bases short and J 0 bases short, with 15 bases between. Germline-derived CDR1 and CDR2 are SGHTA and FQGTGA. V usage is TRBV7-3 and J usage is TRBJ2-1; D unclear. This TCR came from a man between 35 and 55 years old with head and neck cancer. The sample taken for sequencing was PBMCs. CDR3 protein: CASCQDASSYNEQFF. CDR3 coding DNA: TGTGCCAGTTGCCAAGACGCGAGCTCCTACAATGAGCAGTTCTTC.